The present entry profiles one T cell receptor (beta chain) with its context. This specimen comes from a study of blood T cell repertoires in COVID-19. Whole-study context: PBMCs, B-cell-depleted T cells, or T cells were the source of the cDNA or gDNA that made up the material.

Trimming took 2 bases from V and 1 from J; bases not matched to a gene: 5. The CDR3 extends over 16 amino acids. In germline, CDR1 is SGHDT, CDR2 YYEEEE. TCRdb's table, derived via immunoSEQ multiplex PCR, lists solely in-frame clones and lacks some. Altogether roughly 150,000 clones are present, around 90% being singletons, with the ten largest covering less than 2.5%. This chain connects TRBV5-6 to TRBJ2-5; 10 bases are a match to TRBD2. This clonotype was sampled from a man aged 18 to 29 with acute or convalescent COVID-19. Sequenced material: peripheral blood. DNA for the CDR3: TGTGCCAGCAGCTTCGGACTAGCGGATGTCCAAGAGACCCAGTACTTC. Protein sequence: CASSFGLADVQETQYF. Full variable domain (missing parts from reference TRBV5-6 and TRBJ2-5): DAGVTQSPTHLIKTRGQQVTLRCSPKSGHDTVSWYQQALGQGPQFIFQYYEEEERQRGNFPDRFSGHQFPNYSSELNVNALLLGDSALYLCASSFGLADVQETQYFGPGTRLLVL.